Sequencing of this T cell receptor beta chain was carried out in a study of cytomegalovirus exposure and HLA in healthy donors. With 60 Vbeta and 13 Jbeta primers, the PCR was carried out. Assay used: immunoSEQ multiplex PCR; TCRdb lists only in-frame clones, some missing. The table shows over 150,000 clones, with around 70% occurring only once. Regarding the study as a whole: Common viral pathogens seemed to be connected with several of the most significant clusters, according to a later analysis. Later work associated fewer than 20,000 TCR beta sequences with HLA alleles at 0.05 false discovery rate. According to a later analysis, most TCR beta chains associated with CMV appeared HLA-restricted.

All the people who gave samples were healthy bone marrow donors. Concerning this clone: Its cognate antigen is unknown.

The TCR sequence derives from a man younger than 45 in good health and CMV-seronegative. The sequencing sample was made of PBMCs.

The CDR3 DNA is TGTGCCAGCAGCCCCCCGCTAGCGGGGGATCTAGAAGTCCAGTACTTC. It translates to CASSPPLAGDLEVQYF. J is TRBJ2-5 and V is TRBV7-9, with TRBD2 matching 10 bases. V lost 5 bases and J lost 10; bases outside the gene matches: 16. CDR1 is SEHNR and CDR2 is FQNEAQ in the germline V gene (reference sequence). The CDR3 is 16 amino acids.